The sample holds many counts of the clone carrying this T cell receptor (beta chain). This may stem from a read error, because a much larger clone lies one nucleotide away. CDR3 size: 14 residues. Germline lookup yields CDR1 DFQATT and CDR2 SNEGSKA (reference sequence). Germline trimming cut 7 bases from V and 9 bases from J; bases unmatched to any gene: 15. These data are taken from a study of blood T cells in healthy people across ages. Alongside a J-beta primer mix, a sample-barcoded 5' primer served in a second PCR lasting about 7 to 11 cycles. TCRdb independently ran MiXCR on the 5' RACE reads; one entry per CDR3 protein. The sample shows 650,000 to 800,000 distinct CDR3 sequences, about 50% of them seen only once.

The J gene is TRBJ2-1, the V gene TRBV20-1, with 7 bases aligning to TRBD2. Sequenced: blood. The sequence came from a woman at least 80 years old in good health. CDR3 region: CSGHTSVIIGEQFF. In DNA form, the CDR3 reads TGCAGTGGTCACACTAGCGTTATTATTGGTGAGCAGTTCTTC.